The clone carrying this T cell receptor beta chain has ten or more counts. The data stem from a study of shared clonotypes between healthy human individuals. The study ran the assay at deep level. Produced via immunoSEQ multiplex PCR; TCRdb's table is partial and in-frame only. The sample lists approximately 700,000 clones, about three quarters occurring once. Germline V gives CDR1 KGHSH, CDR2 LQKENI. The CDR3 spans 18 residues. Germline trimming cut 4 bases from V and 1 base from J; bases unmatched to any gene: 9. Material: memory CD4+ T cells sorted from blood. Regarding subset: CD45RA-negative fraction. This receptor was identified in a woman in her 30s in good health. This sequence joins TRBV18 and TRBJ2-3; 12 nucleotides agree with TRBD2. The CDR3 coding sequence is TGTGCCAGCTCACTCACTAGCGGGAGGATTCAACGCACAGATACGCAGTATTTT. Residues: CASSLTSGRIQRTDTQYF.